This T cell receptor beta chain was obtained from a study of OX40 agonist ivuxolimab in advanced cancers. Overall study context: Patients' therapy was ivuxolimab, an antibody that acts as an agonist of OX40 (CD134). Study results and limitations: There was clonal expansion of CD4+ and CD8+ blood T cells by week 6 at 0.1 to 3.0 mg/kg.

There are 14 residues in the CDR3. The germline CDR1 and CDR2 sequences are MNHEY and SVGAGI. V lost 6 bases to trimming and J lost 7 bases; unmatched junction nucleotides: 6. As concerns this clone: What it binds is not known.

Repertoires were generated with immunoSEQ multiplex PCR, while TCRdb's copy carries only in-frame clones and drops some. The sample gives about 100,000 clones, about 91% of which show up once; approximately 0.58% is in the top ten. The TCR originated in an adult with an advanced solid tumor such as melanoma, head and neck, liver or kidney cancer. This material consisted of CD4+ or CD8+ T cells sorted from blood, taken in a trial of the OX40 agonist ivuxolimab. The rearrangement uses TRBV6-5 and TRBJ1-5, with 10 bases identical to TRBD1. The CDR3 loop is CASRQDRGQQPQHF. In nucleotides, the CDR3 is TGTGCCAGCAGGCAAGACAGGGGGCAACAGCCCCAGCATTTT.